This entry describes one T cell receptor beta chain. Its target is not known. The data originate from a study of T cell responses to AZD1222 COVID-19 vaccine. Germline CDR1 is MNHEY and CDR2 is SVGAGI. With 0 bases removed from V and 3 bases from J, the gap between germline ends came to 12 bases. The CDR3 spans 16 residues. The protocol was immunoSEQ multiplex PCR, while the TCRdb copy is restricted to in-frame clones and leaves out a portion. The table has 120,000 to 150,000 clones, approximately 85% seen once. Whole-study findings and limits: Elevations in Spike-specific TCR breadth and depth followed administration of two AZD1222 doses. It was only after the peak T cell response that any repertoires were sampled. Females made up more of the donors, who were largely white British, and clonal diversity may have come out too low.

This receptor was identified in an adult who received the MenACWY meningococcal vaccine as a control. The specimen comprised peripheral blood, sampled 28 days after the second dose of the MenACWY control vaccine. The chain couples TRBV6-5 to TRBJ1-3; weak D call: TRBD1 (5 bases). The DNA for the CDR3 is TGTGCCAGCAGTTACTCGCCCCCAGGGAGTGGAAACACCATATATTTT. Protein: CASSYSPPGSGNTIYF.